A selection of T cell receptor beta chains follows, all from one sample in a study of early T cells in non-severe SARS-CoV-2 infection. Each CDR3 protein gets one entry after TCRdb re-called the 5' RACE reads with MiXCR. This table holds 45,000 to 50,000 distinct CDR3 sequences, more than 5.5% found once. The source was whole blood, collected at baseline. The receptors stem from an adult who was a healthcare worker with PCR-confirmed SARS-CoV-2 infection or an uninfected control (not recorded which). The CDR3 runs from the conserved cysteine through the conserved F or W. A D gene is named only where the DNA matches it firmly. Expanded clones get a size class; other rows say once, few or many, or leave the size out.

j_call,d_call,v_call,clone_size,cdr3_aa,cdr3_nt
TRBJ2-3,NA,TRBV6-2/TRBV6-3,many,CASSYGGSTDTQYF,TGTGCCAGCAGTTACGGCGGCAGCACAGATACGCAGTATTTT
TRBJ2-4,NA,TRBV5-1,many,CASRVAGAAKNIQYF,TGCGCCAGCAGGGTCGCAGGGGCGGCCAAAAACATTCAGTACTTC
TRBJ2-3,NA,TRBV7-3,many,CASSRDVTDTQYF,TGTGCCAGCTCAAGGGACGTCACAGATACGCAGTATTTT
TRBJ2-3,NA,TRBV20-1,many,CSAEDSTDTQYF,TGCAGTGCAGAGGACAGCACAGATACGCAGTATTTT
TRBJ2-3,NA,TRBV4-3,few,CASSQEGPASTDTQYF,TGCGCCAGCAGCCAAGAAGGGCCAGCCAGCACAGATACGCAGTATTTT
TRBJ2-6,NA,TRBV19,many,CASRGIGSGANVLTF,TGTGCCAGTAGGGGGATAGGCTCTGGGGCCAACGTCCTGACTTTC
TRBJ2-7,NA,TRBV5-1,few,CASSLVGSYEQYF,TGCGCCAGCAGCTTGGTTGGGTCCTACGAGCAGTACTTC
TRBJ2-7,NA,TRBV11-3,many,CASRAEGYEQYF,TGTGCCAGCAGGGCAGAGGGCTACGAGCAGTACTTC
TRBJ1-5,TRBD1,TRBV19,few,CASSIRMGQYNQPQHF,TGTGCCAGTAGTATCCGAATGGGACAGTACAATCAGCCCCAGCATTTT
TRBJ1-5,NA,TRBV6-2/TRBV6-3,many,CASRTGMRANQPQHF,TGTGCCAGCAGAACCGGGATGAGGGCCAATCAGCCCCAGCATTTT
TRBJ1-1,TRBD1,TRBV29-1,many,CSVITGGGTEAFF,TGCAGCGTTATAACAGGGGGCGGCACTGAAGCTTTCTTT
TRBJ1-1,TRBD1,TRBV13,many,CASSSGQGTEAFF,TGTGCCAGCAGCTCCGGACAGGGCACTGAAGCTTTCTTT
TRBJ2-7,NA,TRBV7-9,many,CASSLEGAGGYEQYF,TGTGCCAGCAGCTTGGAGGGAGCAGGGGGGTACGAGCAGTACTTC
TRBJ2-2,TRBD1,TRBV12-5,many,CASGRTGTNTGELFF,TGTGCTAGTGGGAGGACAGGCACGAACACCGGGGAGCTGTTTTTT
TRBJ1-6,TRBD1,TRBV5-1,many,CASRSGTDPFTLHF,TGCGCCAGCCGCTCGGGGACAGATCCTTTCACCCTCCACTTT
TRBJ2-2,NA,TRBV15,many,CATSRTGSGRELFF,TGTGCCACCAGCAGAACGGGTTCGGGTCGAGAGCTGTTTTTT
TRBJ2-3,NA,TRBV2,NA,CASNPGQLTDTQYF,TGTGCCAGCAATCCGGGACAACTCACAGATACGCAGTATTTT
TRBJ1-2,NA,TRBV4-3,few,CASSQDMEAMGYTF,TGCGCCAGCAGCCAAGATATGGAAGCCATGGGCTACACCTTC
TRBJ2-3,TRBD2,TRBV12-3/TRBV12-4,NA,CASSALAGVLGDTQYF,TGTGCCAGCAGTGCACTAGCGGGGGTTCTCGGAGATACGCAGTATTTT
TRBJ2-1,TRBD2,TRBV7-2,many,CASRAVGGEGEQFF,TGTGCCAGCAGAGCGGTGGGCGGGGAGGGTGAGCAGTTCTTC
TRBJ1-6,NA,TRBV4-3,few,CASCQEGRGDLHF,TGCGCCAGCTGCCAAGAAGGCCGGGGGGACCTCCACTTT
TRBJ2-1,TRBD2,TRBV9,many,CASSVRAGGPVNEQFF,TGTGCCAGCAGCGTCCGAGCGGGGGGGCCTGTCAATGAGCAGTTCTTC
TRBJ2-7,NA,TRBV5-4,many,CASSSFRDGLYEQYF,TGTGCCAGCAGCTCATTCCGGGACGGACTGTACGAGCAGTACTTC
TRBJ2-2,TRBD2,TRBV7-6,NA,CASSLGGEGTGELFF,TGTGCCAGCAGCTTAGGAGGGGAGGGGACCGGGGAGCTGTTTTTT
TRBJ2-5,NA,TRBV7-8,few,CASSFGQKETQYF,TGTGCCAGCAGCTTCGGACAGAAAGAGACCCAGTACTTC
TRBJ1-1,NA,TRBV18,many,CASSPLAGDGNTEAFF,TGTGCCAGCTCACCACTCGCAGGGGACGGGAACACTGAAGCTTTCTTT
TRBJ1-1,TRBD1,TRBV20-1,many,CSARATTGYNTEAFF,TGCAGTGCTAGAGCCACGACAGGGTATAACACTGAAGCTTTCTTT
TRBJ2-1,NA,TRBV11-2,few,CASSRAPGVTYNEQFF,TGTGCCAGCAGCCGGGCGCCAGGGGTCACCTACAATGAGCAGTTCTTC
TRBJ2-7,TRBD2,TRBV28,few,CASRRSGGSYEQYF,TGTGCCAGCAGACGAAGCGGGGGGTCCTACGAGCAGTACTTC
TRBJ1-2,TRBD1,TRBV29-1,many,CSARQGSGYGYTF,TGCAGCGCTCGACAGGGCTCAGGCTATGGCTACACCTTC
TRBJ1-6,NA,TRBV6-1,many,CASSDEDSRPLHF,TGTGCCAGCAGTGATGAGGACTCGAGACCCCTCCACTTT
TRBJ1-6,NA,TRBV7-9,few,CASSSGTHNSPLHF,TGTGCCAGCAGCTCCGGGACACATAATTCACCCCTCCACTTT
TRBJ1-4,TRBD1,TRBV4-3,few,CASSQNRGPTNEKLFF,TGCGCCAGCAGCCAAAACAGGGGGCCTACTAATGAAAAACTGTTTTTT
TRBJ1-6,TRBD1,TRBV20-1,many,CSARIGTGGYNSPLHF,TGCAGTGCTAGAATAGGGACAGGGGGCTATAATTCACCCCTCCACTTT
TRBJ2-1,NA,TRBV6-1,many,CASIPGWVRDEQFF,TGTGCCAGCATTCCTGGGTGGGTCAGGGATGAGCAGTTCTTC
TRBJ1-5,NA,TRBV19,many,CASSIVRGQWDQPQHF,TGTGCCAGTAGTATAGTGCGGGGCCAATGGGATCAGCCCCAGCATTTT
TRBJ2-5,TRBD2,TRBV3-1,NA,CASSQGDSGGQETQYF,TGTGCCAGCAGCCAAGGGGATAGCGGGGGGCAAGAGACCCAGTACTTC
TRBJ1-1,NA,TRBV7-8,many,CASSLGGENTEAFF,TGTGCCAGCAGCTTAGGGGGAGAGAACACTGAAGCTTTCTTT
TRBJ1-5,TRBD1,TRBV4-3,many,CASSQGQGLNQPQHF,TGCGCCAGCAGCCAGGGACAGGGCCTCAATCAGCCCCAGCATTTT
TRBJ2-1,TRBD1,TRBV6-6,few,CASSSGGPEQFF,TGTGCCAGCAGCTCAGGGGGTCCTGAGCAGTTCTTC
TRBJ2-3,NA,TRBV6-5,NA,CASRGGGFLPDTQYF,TGTGCCAGCAGGGGAGGGGGCTTTCTTCCAGATACGCAGTATTTT
TRBJ2-3,NA,TRBV2,NA,CASSEWSADTQYF,TGTGCCAGCAGTGAATGGTCTGCAGATACGCAGTATTTT
TRBJ1-1,TRBD1,TRBV6-6,many,CASSYSRGQNTEAFF,TGTGCCAGCAGTTACAGCAGGGGGCAGAACACTGAAGCTTTCTTT
TRBJ1-5,TRBD1,TRBV6-6,few,CASTRQGAGNQPQHF,TGTGCCAGCACTCGCCAGGGGGCAGGCAATCAGCCCCAGCATTTT
TRBJ2-7,TRBD2,TRBV11-2,many,CASSRTSGGGGPEIEQYF,TGTGCCAGCAGCAGGACTAGCGGGGGGGGTGGACCTGAGATCGAGCAGTACTTC
TRBJ1-1,NA,TRBV14,few,CASSQVSGNTEAFF,TGTGCCAGCAGCCAAGTTTCAGGGAACACTGAAGCTTTCTTT
TRBJ2-5,NA,TRBV12-5,many,CASGLRETQYF,TGTGCTAGTGGTTTGCGAGAGACCCAGTACTTC
TRBJ2-7,NA,TRBV19,few,CASSIASHSHEQYF,TGTGCCAGTAGTATAGCTTCTCACTCCCACGAGCAGTACTTC
TRBJ1-6,NA,TRBV5-4,many,CASSLTGNSPLHF,TGTGCCAGCAGCTTGACGGGGAATTCACCCCTCCACTTT
TRBJ2-3,TRBD2,TRBV18,many,CASSPGLAADTQYF,TGTGCCAGCTCACCGGGACTAGCAGCAGATACGCAGTATTTT
TRBJ1-1,TRBD1,TRBV18,many,CASSPIRQGKTEAFF,TGTGCCAGCTCACCCATCCGACAGGGGAAAACTGAAGCTTTCTTT
TRBJ1-4,NA,TRBV18,many,CASSPPGSGRWSDEKLFF,TGTGCCAGCTCACCACCGGGATCAGGGCGGTGGTCGGATGAAAAACTGTTTTTT
TRBJ2-1,NA,TRBV30,many,CAWSEGSSYNEQFF,TGTGCCTGGAGTGAGGGATCCTCCTACAATGAGCAGTTCTTC
TRBJ2-7,TRBD2,TRBV6-5,NA,CASSLSGGPYEQYF,TGTGCCAGCAGCTTAAGCGGGGGCCCCTACGAGCAGTACTTC
TRBJ1-1,NA,TRBV6-2/TRBV6-3,many,CASSLDGARVGAFF,TGTGCCAGCAGCCTCGACGGGGCGAGAGTGGGAGCTTTCTTT
TRBJ2-3,TRBD2,TRBV20-1,many,CSAPPFSGGADTQYF,TGCAGTGCGCCTCCCTTTAGCGGGGGGGCGGATACGCAGTATTTT
TRBJ2-7,NA,TRBV6-6,few,CASSYGGAIKAYEQYF,TGTGCCAGCAGTTACGGCGGGGCAATCAAAGCCTACGAGCAGTACTTC